Shown below are 17 T cell receptor beta chains from a single sample sequenced in a study. From the 5' RACE reads, TCRdb called clonotypes with MiXCR, one entry per CDR3 protein. The table lists approximately 41,000 distinct CDR3 sequences, around 30% of them singletons. Sequences were obtained from memory CD4+ T cells sorted from a lymph node. Subset described: memory CD4+ T cells, CD4+CD45RO+CD25-. The receptors stem from a female donor with breast cancer.

This chain connects TRBV12-3 or TRBV12-4 to TRBJ2-7; TRBD2 might be the D (5 bases). V was trimmed by 4 bases and J by 5 bases, leaving 6 bases between them. The CDR3 contains 11 residues. For the CDR3, the DNA is TGTGCCAGCAGTTCAGCGGACGAGCAGTACTTC. This gives the protein CASSSADEQYF.

This clonotype was seen just once. An end of the junction differs from the germline gene, which may be a read error. The chain couples TRBV9 to TRBJ2-1; D is unclear. CDR3 length: 16 residues. Germline CDR1 SGDLS, CDR2 YYNGEE. CDR3 coding DNA: TGTGCCAGCAGCGTAGTAGGTTCGGCCCCCTACAATGAGAAGTTCTTC. Translating gives CASSVVGSAPYNEKFF.

V is TRBV7-9 and J is TRBJ2-1; the match to TRBD2 covers 8 bases. There are 13 residues in the CDR3. Germline trimming cut 4 bases from V and 6 bases from J; bases unmatched to any gene: 2. In germline, CDR1 is SEHNR, CDR2 FQNEAQ (reference sequence). CDR3 residues: CASSSGGFNEQFF. The CDR3 nucleotides are TGTGCCAGCAGCTCGGGGGGGTTCAATGAGCAGTTCTTC. Based on the CDR3 plus reference TRBV7-9 and TRBJ2-1, the full variable domain is DTGVSQNPRHKITKRGQNVTFRCDPISEHNRLYWYRQTLGQGPEFLTYFQNEAQLEKSRLLSDRFSAERPKGSFSTLEIQRTEQGDSAMYLCASSSGGFNEQFFGPGTRLTVL.

Ten or more counts support this clonotype. The chain joins TRBV5-1 to TRBJ1-1; 7 bases are a match to TRBD1. The CDR3 sequence is 16 residues long. Germline V gene sequence: CDR1 SGHRS, CDR2 YFSETQ. The V and J ends lost 6 bases and 1 base, in that order; junction bases with no gene match: 12. The CDR3 spells CASTTDWDRGNTEAFF. The CDR3 coding sequence is TGCGCCAGCACCACCGATTGGGACAGAGGGAACACTGAAGCTTTCTTT.

This clonotype was counted between two and nine times. The chain joins TRBV11-2 to TRBJ2-5; a possible D gene is TRBD1 (5 bases). The CDR3 contains 14 residues. Looked up from germline, CDR1 is SGHAT and CDR2 is FQNNGV. V was trimmed by 1 base and J by 1 base, leaving 7 bases between them. CDR3 nucleotides: TGTGCCAGCAGCTTAGCCAGGGTCCAAGAGACCCAGTACTTC. It specifies CASSLARVQETQYF.

This chain joins TRBV30 and TRBJ1-1; perhaps TRBD1 as D (5 bases). Germline V gene data show CDR1 as GTSNPN and CDR2 as SVGIG (reference sequence). The CDR3 is 12 amino acids. V lost 2 bases and J lost 10, with 14 bases in between. CDR3 nucleotides: TGTGCCTGGAGTCCTTCTACGGGACGAGCTTTCTTT. Its translation is CAWSPSTGRAFF.

The chain has TRBV7-2 and TRBJ2-5, with 9 nucleotides matching TRBD2. The germline CDR1 and CDR2 sequences are SGHTA and FQGNSA. J was trimmed by 2 bases and V by 5 bases; bases with no gene match: 3. The CDR3 covers 14 residues. In nucleotides, the CDR3 is TGTGCCAGCAGCCTGACTAGCGGACAAGAGACCCAGTACTTC. This translates into CASSLTSGQETQYF.

The V call is TRBV9, the J call TRBJ1-6; D gene uncertain. Germline loops: CDR1 SGDLS, CDR2 YYNGEE. Trimming stripped 6 bases from V and 0 bases from J, with 13 bases between. This CDR3 region has 16 residues. CDR3 sequence: CASNAYGSSYNSPLHF. The CDR3 bases are TGTGCCAGCAACGCCTACGGAAGCTCCTATAATTCACCCCTCCACTTT.

This chain joins TRBV4-1 and TRBJ2-7, with 9 bases fitting TRBD2. The CDR3 has 15 amino acids. The J segment lost 3 bases and the V segment lost 1 base, leaving 4 bases of the junction unmatched. Germline V CDR1 and CDR2: MGHRA, YSYEKL. The CDR3 nucleotides are TGCGCCAGCAGCCAAGGGACTAGCGTGGTCTACGAGCAGTACTTC. Residues: CASSQGTSVVYEQYF.

This clonotype has just a few counts. The chain uses TRBV10-3 and TRBJ1-5, with D tentatively TRBD1 (5 bases). With 4 bases removed from V and 4 bases from J, the gap between germline ends came to 17 bases. Germline CDR1 reads ENHRY; CDR2 reads SYGVKD. The CDR3 runs 16 residues. Written as DNA, the CDR3 is TGTGCCATCAGTGGGAAGGGGAGCGGACAAAATCAGCCCCAGCATTTT. Residues: CAISGKGSGQNQPQHF.

This rearrangement joins TRBV28 to TRBJ2-7, with no clear D. Per germline, CDR1 MDHEN and CDR2 SYDVKM. The CDR3 length is 11 residues. Between the trimmed V and J ends, which lost 4 bases and 5 bases, there was a span of 6 bases. CDR3 bases: TGTGCCAGCAGTTCGCTCGACGAGCAGTACTTC. Amino acid sequence: CASSSLDEQYF.

This clonotype was counted between two and nine times. This chain joins TRBV15 and TRBJ2-2; D is possibly TRBD1 (5 bases). The germline V gene has CDR1 LNHNV and CDR2 YYDKDF (reference sequence). V was clipped by 4 bases and J by 11 bases, with 11 bases between them. The CDR3 length is 12 residues. The CDR3 loop is CATSTRGGELFF. The CDR3 nucleotides read TGTGCCACCAGCACTAGGGGTGGAGAGCTGTTTTTT.

As regards this clonotype: This CDR3 fails to terminate in the conserved phenylalanine or tryptophan, so it likely reflects a read error. This sequence joins TRBV6-5 and TRBJ1-4, with D possibly being TRBD1 (5 bases). V was cut by 5 bases and J by 8 bases, with 18 bases left in between. Germline CDR1 reads MNHEY; CDR2 reads SVGAGI. There are 15 residues in the CDR3. The CDR3 nucleotides read TGTGCCAGCAGTGTCCAGGGAGATGTGGGAGAAAAACTGTTTCTT. Encoded protein: CASSVQGDVGEKLFL.

This clonotype turned up a few times. The chain has TRBV9 and TRBJ2-2, with D possibly matching TRBD2 (6 bases). V dropped 8 bases and J dropped 4 bases, with 15 bases sitting between them. The CDR3 consists of 14 residues. CDR1 is SGDLS, CDR2 YYNGEE, per germline. CDR3 sequence: CASAGIQSTGELFF. As DNA, the CDR3 is TGTGCCAGTGCGGGGATCCAATCCACCGGGGAGCTGTTTTTT. The whole variable domain, remainder taken from reference TRBV9 and TRBJ2-2, is DSGVTQTPKHLITATGQRVTLRCSPRSGDLSVYWYQQSLDQGLQFLIQYYNGEERAKGNILERFSAQQFPDLHSELNLSSLELGDSALYFCASAGIQSTGELFFGEGSRLTVL.

Comments on this clonotype: At one end the junction does not follow the germline gene, possibly because of a read error. The V and J genes are TRBV7-3 and TRBJ1-2; D call uncertain. The CDR3 has 14 residues. Germline loops: CDR1 SGHTA, CDR2 FQGTGA. As DNA, the CDR3 is TGTGCCAGCAGCTTGGAAGGGAGAAACTGTGGCTACACCTTC. Encoded protein: CASSLEGRNCGYTF.

This clonotype came up a few times. The chain joins TRBV7-2 to TRBJ2-4; possible D gene TRBD1, 6 bases. Germline V gene data show CDR1 as SGHTA and CDR2 as FQGNSA. V was clipped by 5 bases and J by 1 base, with 15 bases between them. This CDR3 is 16 amino acids long. The CDR3 region is CASSLPRTAAKNIQYF. DNA for the CDR3: TGTGCCAGCAGCCTCCCCCGGACAGCTGCCAAAAACATTCAGTACTTC.

This clonotype has just a few counts. The chain employs TRBV4-1 and TRBJ2-3; a weak D match, TRBD2 (6 bases). This CDR3 is 16 amino acids long. The V gene's germline CDR1 is MGHRA and CDR2 YSYEKL. V dropped 4 bases and J dropped 1 base, with 15 bases sitting between them. The CDR3 sequence: CASSRKSGVGTDTQYF. In DNA, the CDR3 is TGCGCCAGCAGCCGAAAGTCGGGGGTCGGCACAGATACGCAGTATTTT.